The T cell receptor (beta chain) described here comes from a study of T cell repertoires in cytomegalovirus infection. Study summary: TCR beta signatures that were public indicated CMV infection and matching HLA type.

MiXCR, applied by TCRdb to the reads, yields one record per CDR3 protein. The data contain 740,000 or so distinct CDR3 sequences, roughly a third of them singletons. The material sequenced was PBMCs. The source of this sequence is a human donor in good health (CMV status not recorded). Some clones in this sample may be carry-over from other donors' samples.

The CDR3 loop is CASSWTGFNSYNSPLHF. CDR3 nucleotides: TGTGCCAGCAGTTGGACAGGGTTTAACTCCTATAATTCACCCCTCCACTTT. The chain is built from TRBV12-3 or TRBV12-4 and TRBJ1-6; 8 bases are shared with TRBD1. The trim removed 4 bases at V and 0 bases at J, leaving 5 bases unmatched. CDR3 length equals 17 residues.